This TCR beta chain was recovered during a study of blood T cell repertoires in COVID-19. Study-level information: Both acute and convalescent COVID-19 samples were obtained from the United States, Italy and Spain. Sample material is recorded as cDNA or gDNA derived from T cells, B-cell-depleted T cells, or PBMCs.

Clones were read by immunoSEQ multiplex PCR, and TCRdb kept only the in-frame ones, dropping some. Altogether over 60,000 clones are present, 90% being singletons, with the ten largest covering less than 0.55%. Seattle cases were enrolled at active infection and followed longitudinally. With 7 bases removed from V and 1 base from J, the gap between germline ends came to 12 bases. This CDR3 region has 14 residues. The germline gives CDR1 SGHDT, CDR2 YYEEEE. V is TRBV5-6 and J is TRBJ1-5; no clear D. The receptor was isolated from a man aged 50-59 years with COVID-19, enrolled during active disease. Sequencing was performed on peripheral blood. The CDR3 coding sequence is TGTGCCAGCGGCAATCGATTGAGCAATCAGCCCCAGCATTTT. This encodes CASGNRLSNQPQHF.